Detailed here is one T cell receptor beta chain. The target antigen is unknown. Use of 60 Vbeta and 13 Jbeta primers characterized the PCR. In the authors' methods: An analysis performed later counted 75 million to 80 million unique TCR beta chains (around 10 million of them shared). Profiling relied on immunoSEQ multiplex PCR, and the TCRdb table lists in-frame clones only, not all of them. The D gene and trimming were derived from the DNA, and the V and J assignments and clone size from that table. The table lists 200,000 to 250,000 clones, more than 60% of them singletons. These data belong to a study of cytomegalovirus exposure and HLA in healthy donors. Losses at the gene ends were 0 bases for V and 1 base for J; bases not matched to a gene: 12. Germline V gives CDR1 MGHRA, CDR2 YSYEKL. The CDR3 covers 21 residues. Study findings and constraints: For most subjects, TCR beta sequences were reported to predict HLA-A and HLA-B alleles with accuracy. The investigators catalogued 150 to 200 TCR beta chains as cytomegalovirus-associated. Association with HLA alleles at 0.05 false discovery rate was found for 16,951 TCR beta sequences in a later analysis.

This sequence was found in a woman aged 55-69 years in good health and CMV-seropositive. The chain employs TRBV4-1 and TRBJ2-2; 12 bases are shared with TRBD2. Specimen: PBMCs. Written as DNA, the CDR3 is TGCGCCAGCAGCCAAGAAGTCGGGCTAGCGGGAGGGCCTTTGAACACCGGGGAGCTGTTTTTT. Translated, it gives CASSQEVGLAGGPLNTGELFF.